This T cell receptor (beta chain) was identified in a study of follicular helper T cells after annual influenza vaccination. The overall study: Across the 2013-2014, 2014-2015 and 2015-2016 vaccination seasons, some subjects were resampled.

Time point in this sample: 2015-2016 season, pre-vaccination. Non-naive CD4+CXCR5+PD-1+ cTfh were sorted into ICOS+CD38+ and ICOS-CD38- fractions. Germline loops: CDR1 SGHTA, CDR2 FQGTGA. The CDR3 sequence is 15 residues long. V was pared by 3 bases and J by 0 bases, with 1 base of the junction left unmatched. TCRdb's copy holds only in-frame clones and misses some; the assay was immunoSEQ multiplex PCR. The sample shows thousands of clones, 65% to 90% of them seen only once. The specimen was CXCR5+ CD38- circulating T follicular helper cells from blood, collected on the day of influenza vaccination. Stated subset: circulating Tfh, non-naive CD4+CXCR5+PD-1+ (ICOS+CD38+ or ICOS-CD38-). The source of this sequence is an adult who received the influenza vaccine. V gene TRBV7-3 combines with J gene TRBJ2-2; the match to TRBD1 covers 7 bases. The CDR3 DNA follows: TGTGCCAGCAGCTTGACAGGGACGAACACCGGGGAGCTGTTTTTT. Encoded protein: CASSLTGTNTGELFF.